The entry that follows covers one TCR beta chain sequence. Its antigen is unidentified. Naive CD8 cells were CD45RO-negative, positively selected for CCR7, excluding terminally differentiated effector memory CD45RA+ cells. Per germline, CDR1 MDHEN and CDR2 SYDVKM. V gave up 4 bases and J gave up 4 bases; unmatched junction bases: 11. The CDR3 length is 16 residues. This sample stems from a study of shared clonotypes between healthy human individuals. Study overall: Used for every donor were three CD4 naive, three CD4 memory, two CD8 naive and one CD8 memory plate. Study-wide findings and caveats: Non-shared clonotypes had lower generation probabilities than those shared by all four donors. Rarefaction curves obtained for sorted subsets showed sequencing incomplete despite large depth. The study generally estimated greater richness for naive than memory subsets.

Profiling relied on immunoSEQ multiplex PCR, and the TCRdb table lists in-frame clones only, not all of them. The table lists around 2,000,000 clones, approximately 94% of them singletons, with 0.85% to 1.3% in the top ten. This TCR derives from a man between 18 and 29 years old in good health. The sample taken for sequencing was naive CD8+ T cells sorted from blood. The V and J genes are TRBV28 and TRBJ2-7; 9 nucleotides line up with TRBD2. The CDR3: CASSSRLTSGEYEQYF. CDR3 DNA sequence: TGTGCCAGCAGTTCACGACTGACTAGCGGCGAATACGAGCAGTACTTC.